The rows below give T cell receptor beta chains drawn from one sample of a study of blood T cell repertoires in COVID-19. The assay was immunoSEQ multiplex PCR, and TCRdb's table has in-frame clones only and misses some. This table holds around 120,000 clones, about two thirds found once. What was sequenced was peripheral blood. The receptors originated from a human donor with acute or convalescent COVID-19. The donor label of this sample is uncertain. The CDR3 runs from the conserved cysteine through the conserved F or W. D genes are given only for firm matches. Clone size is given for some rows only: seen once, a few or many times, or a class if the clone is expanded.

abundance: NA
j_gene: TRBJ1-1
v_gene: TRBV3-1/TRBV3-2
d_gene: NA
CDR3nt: TGTGCCTGCAGTGGGGAGGGCAACACTGAAGCTTTCTTT
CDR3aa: CACSGEGNTEAFF

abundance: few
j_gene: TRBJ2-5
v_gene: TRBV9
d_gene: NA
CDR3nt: TGTGCCAGCAGCGCCCTTGGGAGCCCGGAGACCCAGTACTTC
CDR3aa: CASSALGSPETQYF

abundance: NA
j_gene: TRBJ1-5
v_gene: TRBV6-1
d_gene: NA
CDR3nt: TGTGCCAGCACTGAAGGATGGATAGGGGGCAATCAGCCCCAGCATTTT
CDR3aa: CASTEGWIGGNQPQHF

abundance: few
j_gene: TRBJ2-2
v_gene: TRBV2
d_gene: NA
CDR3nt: TGTGCCAGCAGAGCTAGCGAGTCGAACACCGGGGAGCTGTTTTTT
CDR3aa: CASRASESNTGELFF

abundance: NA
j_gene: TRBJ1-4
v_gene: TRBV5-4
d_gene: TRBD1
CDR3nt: TGTGCCAGCAGCTTGGGGACAGGGGGGACTAATGAAAAACTGTTTTTT
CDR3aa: CASSLGTGGTNEKLFF

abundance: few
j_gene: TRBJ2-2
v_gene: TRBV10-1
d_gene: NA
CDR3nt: TGCGCCAGCAGTCCCTTTCGGGCGGGCGGGGAGCTGTTTTTT
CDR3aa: CASSPFRAGGELFF

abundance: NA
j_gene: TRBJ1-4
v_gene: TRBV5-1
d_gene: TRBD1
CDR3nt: TGCGCCAGCAGCTTGTGGGGGACAGGGGGGAATGAAAAACTGTTTTTT
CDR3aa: CASSLWGTGGNEKLFF

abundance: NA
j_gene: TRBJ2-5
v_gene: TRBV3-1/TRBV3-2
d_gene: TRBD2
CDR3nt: TGTGCCAGCAGCCAAGAGGGGGTAGCGGGGGGCAGGGAGACCCAGTACTTC
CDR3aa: CASSQEGVAGGRETQYF

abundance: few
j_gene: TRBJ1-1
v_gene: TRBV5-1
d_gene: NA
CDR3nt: TGCGCCAGCAGCGCCAGGGTAGACAACACTGAAGCTTTCTTT
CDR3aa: CASSARVDNTEAFF

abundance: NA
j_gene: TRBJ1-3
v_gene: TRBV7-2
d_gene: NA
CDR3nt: TGTGCCAGCAGCCAGAGGGCTGGAAACACCATATATTTT
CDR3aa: CASSQRAGNTIYF

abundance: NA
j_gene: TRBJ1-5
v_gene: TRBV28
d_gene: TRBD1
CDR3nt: TGTGCCAGCAGTCGACAGGGTATGGATCAGCCCCAGCATTTT
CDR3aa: CASSRQGMDQPQHF

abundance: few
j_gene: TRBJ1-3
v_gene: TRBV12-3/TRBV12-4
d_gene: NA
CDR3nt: TGTGCCAGCAGGCAGGGGATTGGAAACACCATATATTTT
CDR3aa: CASRQGIGNTIYF

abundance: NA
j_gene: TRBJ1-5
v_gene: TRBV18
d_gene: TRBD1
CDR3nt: TGTGCCAGCTCGTTTACAGGGGCCGGTCAGCCCCAGCATTTT
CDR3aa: CASSFTGAGQPQHF

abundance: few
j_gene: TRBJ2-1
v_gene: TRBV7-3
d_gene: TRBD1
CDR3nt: TGTGCCAGCAGCTCCCCGGGACAGGGGGCAGGTTACAATGAGCAGTTCTTC
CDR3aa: CASSSPGQGAGYNEQFF

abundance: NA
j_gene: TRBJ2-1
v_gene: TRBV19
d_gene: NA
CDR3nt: TGTGCCAGCCGACCAGGGCCAGGGTTTCAGGGTGAGCAGTTCTTC
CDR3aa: CASRPGPGFQGEQFF

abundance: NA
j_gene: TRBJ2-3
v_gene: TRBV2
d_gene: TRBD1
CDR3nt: TGTGCCAGCAGTGTGGACAGGAGTTCAGATACGCAGTATTTT
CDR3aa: CASSVDRSSDTQYF

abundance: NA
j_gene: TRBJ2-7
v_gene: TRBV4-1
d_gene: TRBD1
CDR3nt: TGCGCCAGCAGCCAAACTTACGGGACAGGGGGTCTAAGGTACGAGCAGTACTTC
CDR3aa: CASSQTYGTGGLRYEQYF

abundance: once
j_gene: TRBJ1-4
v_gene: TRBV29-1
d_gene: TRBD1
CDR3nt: TGCAGCGTATCACAGGGGGAAAAACTGTTTTTT
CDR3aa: CSVSQGEKLFF

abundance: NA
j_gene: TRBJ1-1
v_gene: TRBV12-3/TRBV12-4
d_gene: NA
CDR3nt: TGTGCCAGCAGTTTGGTAGTGAACACTGAAGCTTTCTTT
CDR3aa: CASSLVVNTEAFF

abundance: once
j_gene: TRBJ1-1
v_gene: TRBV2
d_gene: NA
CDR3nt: TGTGCCAGCATGTCCGGGGGTCAGGACACTGAAGCTTTCTTT
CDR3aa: CASMSGGQDTEAFF

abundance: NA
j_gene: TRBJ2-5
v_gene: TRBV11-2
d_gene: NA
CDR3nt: TGTGCCAGCAGCTTGGGGCGAAAAGAGACCCAGTACTTC
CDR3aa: CASSLGRKETQYF

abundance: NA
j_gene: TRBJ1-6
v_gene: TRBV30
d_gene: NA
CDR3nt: TGTGCCTGGAGCGAGGCGAGAAATTCACCCCTCCACTTT
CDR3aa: CAWSEARNSPLHF

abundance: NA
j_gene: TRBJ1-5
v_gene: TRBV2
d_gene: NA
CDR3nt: TGTGCCAGCAGTGATACTCCAGGGTATCAGCCCCAGCATTTT
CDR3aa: CASSDTPGYQPQHF

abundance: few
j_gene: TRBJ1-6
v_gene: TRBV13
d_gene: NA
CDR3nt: TGTGCCAGCAGCTTATGGGAGGGGGGATCACCCCTCCACTTT
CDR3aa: CASSLWEGGSPLHF

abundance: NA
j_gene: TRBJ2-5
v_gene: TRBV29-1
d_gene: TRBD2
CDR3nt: TGCAGCGATTTGATAGCGGGGGGCCAGACCCAGTACTTC
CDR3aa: CSDLIAGGQTQYF

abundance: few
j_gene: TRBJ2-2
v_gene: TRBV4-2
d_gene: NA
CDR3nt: TGTGCCAGCAGCCAAGAAACGGAGGGAATCGGGGAGCTGTTTTTT
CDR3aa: CASSQETEGIGELFF

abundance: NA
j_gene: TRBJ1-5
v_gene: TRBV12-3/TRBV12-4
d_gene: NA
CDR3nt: TGTGCCAGCAGCTTGGGGGGGGATCAGCCCCAGCATTTT
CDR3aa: CASSLGGDQPQHF

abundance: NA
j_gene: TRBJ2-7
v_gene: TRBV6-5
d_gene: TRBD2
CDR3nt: TGTGCCAGCAGCCAACGCGGGGGTAGCGGCTACGAGCAGTACTTC
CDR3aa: CASSQRGGSGYEQYF

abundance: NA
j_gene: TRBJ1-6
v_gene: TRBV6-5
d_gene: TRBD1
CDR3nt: TGTGCCGGGAAAATGGGACAGGGGAATTCACCCCTCCACTTT
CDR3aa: CAGKMGQGNSPLHF

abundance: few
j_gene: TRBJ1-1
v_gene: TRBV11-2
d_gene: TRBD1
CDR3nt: TGTGCCAGCAGCCCAGGGGGCACTGAAGCTTTCTTT
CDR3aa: CASSPGGTEAFF

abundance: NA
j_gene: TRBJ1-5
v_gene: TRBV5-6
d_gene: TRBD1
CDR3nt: TGTGCCAGCAGCATCCGCGGGACAGGAAGCAATCAGCCCCAGCATTTT
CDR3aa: CASSIRGTGSNQPQHF

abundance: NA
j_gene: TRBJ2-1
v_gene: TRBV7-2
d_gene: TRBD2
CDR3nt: TGTGCCAGCAGCTTAGAGAGCGGGGGGGCCTACAATGAGCAGTTCTTC
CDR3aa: CASSLESGGAYNEQFF

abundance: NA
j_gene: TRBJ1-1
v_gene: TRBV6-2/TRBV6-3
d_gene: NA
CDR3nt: TGTGCCAGCAGTCCAGGGTACACTGAAGCTTTCTTT
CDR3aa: CASSPGYTEAFF

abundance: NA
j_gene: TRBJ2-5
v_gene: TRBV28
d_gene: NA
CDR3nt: TGTGCCAGCAGGAAGGGAGTTTGGGAGACCCAGTACTTC
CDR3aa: CASRKGVWETQYF

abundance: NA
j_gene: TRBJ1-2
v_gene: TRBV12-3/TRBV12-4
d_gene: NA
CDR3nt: TGTGCCAGCAGCACAACTCCCGCTCCGGGGTCGTTC
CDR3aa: CASSTTPAPGSF